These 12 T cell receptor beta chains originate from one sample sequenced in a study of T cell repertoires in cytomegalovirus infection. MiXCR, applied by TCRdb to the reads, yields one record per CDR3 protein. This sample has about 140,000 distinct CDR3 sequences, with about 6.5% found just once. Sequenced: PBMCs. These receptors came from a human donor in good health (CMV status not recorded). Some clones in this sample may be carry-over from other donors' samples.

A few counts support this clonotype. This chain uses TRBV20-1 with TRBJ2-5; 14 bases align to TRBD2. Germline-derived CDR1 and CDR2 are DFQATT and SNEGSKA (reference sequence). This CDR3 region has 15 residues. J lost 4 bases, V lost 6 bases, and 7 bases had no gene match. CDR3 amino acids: CSASGTSGGGETQYF. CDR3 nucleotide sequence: TGCAGTGCATCCGGGACTAGCGGGGGTGGAGAGACCCAGTACTTC.

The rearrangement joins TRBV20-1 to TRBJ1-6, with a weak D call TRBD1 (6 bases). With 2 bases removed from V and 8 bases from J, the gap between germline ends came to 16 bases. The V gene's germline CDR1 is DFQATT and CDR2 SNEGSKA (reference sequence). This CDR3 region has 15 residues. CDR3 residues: CSARREAGEYSPLHF. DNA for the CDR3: TGCAGTGCTAGAAGGGAAGCAGGGGAGTATTCACCCCTCCACTTT.

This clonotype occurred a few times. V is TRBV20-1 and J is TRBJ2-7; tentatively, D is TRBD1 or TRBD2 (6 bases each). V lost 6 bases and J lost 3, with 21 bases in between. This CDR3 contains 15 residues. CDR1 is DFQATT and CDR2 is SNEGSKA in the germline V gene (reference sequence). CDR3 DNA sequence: TGCAGTGCCCATAGCGGCCAGGGGACCATCTACGAGCAGTACTTC. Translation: CSAHSGQGTIYEQYF.

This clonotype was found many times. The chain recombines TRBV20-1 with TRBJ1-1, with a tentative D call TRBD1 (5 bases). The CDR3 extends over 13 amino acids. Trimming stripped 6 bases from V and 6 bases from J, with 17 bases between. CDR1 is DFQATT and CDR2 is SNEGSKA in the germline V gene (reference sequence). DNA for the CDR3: TGCAGTGCGGGGGTTCGGTGGAGGGCTGAAGCTTTCTTT. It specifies CSAGVRWRAEAFF.

CDR3 coding DNA: TGTGCCAGCAGCTTCCGCCCGGACAATGAGCAGTTCTTC. Translating gives CASSFRPDNEQFF. V and J are TRBV5-4 and TRBJ2-1; D is ambiguous. Germline V gene data show CDR1 as SGHNT and CDR2 as YYREEE (reference sequence). The CDR3 totals 13 residues. V gave up 2 bases and J gave up 5 bases, with 8 bases separating them.

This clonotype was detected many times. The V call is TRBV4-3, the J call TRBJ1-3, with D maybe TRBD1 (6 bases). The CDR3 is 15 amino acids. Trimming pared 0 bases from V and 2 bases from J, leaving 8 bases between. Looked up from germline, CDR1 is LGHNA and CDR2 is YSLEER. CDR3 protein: CASSQETGPGNTIYF. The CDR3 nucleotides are TGCGCCAGCAGCCAAGAGACAGGTCCTGGAAACACCATATATTTT.

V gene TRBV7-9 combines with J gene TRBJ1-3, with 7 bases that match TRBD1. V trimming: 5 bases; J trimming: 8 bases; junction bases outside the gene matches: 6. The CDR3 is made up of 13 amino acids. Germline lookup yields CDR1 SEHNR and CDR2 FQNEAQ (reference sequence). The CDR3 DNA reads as TGTGCCAGCAGCCCAGGGGGTCCGGACACCATATATTTT. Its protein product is CASSPGGPDTIYF.

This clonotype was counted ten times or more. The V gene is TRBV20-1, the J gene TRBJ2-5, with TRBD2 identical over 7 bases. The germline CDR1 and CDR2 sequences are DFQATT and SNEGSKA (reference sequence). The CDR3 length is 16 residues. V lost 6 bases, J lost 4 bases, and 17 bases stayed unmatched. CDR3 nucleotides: TGCAGTGCCCCGGACCGCGGGGGTAGGATTGGAGAGACCCAGTACTTC. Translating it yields CSAPDRGGRIGETQYF.

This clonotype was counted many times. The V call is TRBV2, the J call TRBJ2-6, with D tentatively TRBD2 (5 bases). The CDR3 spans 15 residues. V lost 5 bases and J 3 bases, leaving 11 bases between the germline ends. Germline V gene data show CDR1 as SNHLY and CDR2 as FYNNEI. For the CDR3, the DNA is TGTGCCAGCAGTCGCAGTGGGAGTGGGGCCAACGTCCTGACTTTC. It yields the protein CASSRSGSGANVLTF. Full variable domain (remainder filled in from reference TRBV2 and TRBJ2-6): EPEVTQTPSHQVTQMGQEVILRCVPISNHLYFYWYRQILGQKVEFLVSFYNNEISEKSEIFDDQFSVERPDGSNFTLKIRSTKLEDSAMYFCASSRSGSGANVLTFGAGSRLTVL.

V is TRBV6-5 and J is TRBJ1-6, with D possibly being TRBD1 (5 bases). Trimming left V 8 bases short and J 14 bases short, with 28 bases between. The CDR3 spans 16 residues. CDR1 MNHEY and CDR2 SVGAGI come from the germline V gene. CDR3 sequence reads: CASSPGVGGPLQTLHF. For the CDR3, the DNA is TGTGCCAGCTCCCCTGGGGTCGGGGGACCCCTGCAAACCCTCCACTTT.

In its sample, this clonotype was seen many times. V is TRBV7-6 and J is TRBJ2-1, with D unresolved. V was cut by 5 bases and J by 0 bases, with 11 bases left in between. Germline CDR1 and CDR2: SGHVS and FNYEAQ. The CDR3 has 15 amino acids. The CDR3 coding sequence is TGTGCCAGCAGCCTTTCATTTAGCTCCTACAATGAGCAGTTCTTC. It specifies CASSLSFSSYNEQFF.

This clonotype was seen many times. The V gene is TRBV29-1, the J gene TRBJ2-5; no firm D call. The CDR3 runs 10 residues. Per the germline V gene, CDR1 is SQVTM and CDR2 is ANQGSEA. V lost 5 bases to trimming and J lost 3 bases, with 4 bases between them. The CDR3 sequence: CSVSEETQYF. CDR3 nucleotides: TGCAGCGTTTCCGAAGAGACCCAGTACTTC.